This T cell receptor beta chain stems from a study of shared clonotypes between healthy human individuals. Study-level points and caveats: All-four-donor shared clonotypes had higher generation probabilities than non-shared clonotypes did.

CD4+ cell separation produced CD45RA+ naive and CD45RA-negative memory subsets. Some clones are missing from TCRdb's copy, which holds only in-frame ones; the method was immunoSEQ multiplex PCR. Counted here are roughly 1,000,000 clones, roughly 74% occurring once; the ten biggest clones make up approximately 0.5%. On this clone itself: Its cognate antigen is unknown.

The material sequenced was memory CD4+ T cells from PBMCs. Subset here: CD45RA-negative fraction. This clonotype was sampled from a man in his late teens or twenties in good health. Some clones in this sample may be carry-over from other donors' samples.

The CDR3 bases are TGTGCCAGCAGTGCTAGCGGGAGCACTTACTACGAGCAGTACTTC. It yields the protein CASSASGSTYYEQYF. This chain links TRBV6-5 with TRBJ2-7; 10 nucleotides match TRBD2. The CDR3 consists of 15 residues. The trim removed 5 bases at V and 3 bases at J, leaving 7 bases unmatched. Per the germline V gene, CDR1 is MNHEY and CDR2 is SVGAGI.